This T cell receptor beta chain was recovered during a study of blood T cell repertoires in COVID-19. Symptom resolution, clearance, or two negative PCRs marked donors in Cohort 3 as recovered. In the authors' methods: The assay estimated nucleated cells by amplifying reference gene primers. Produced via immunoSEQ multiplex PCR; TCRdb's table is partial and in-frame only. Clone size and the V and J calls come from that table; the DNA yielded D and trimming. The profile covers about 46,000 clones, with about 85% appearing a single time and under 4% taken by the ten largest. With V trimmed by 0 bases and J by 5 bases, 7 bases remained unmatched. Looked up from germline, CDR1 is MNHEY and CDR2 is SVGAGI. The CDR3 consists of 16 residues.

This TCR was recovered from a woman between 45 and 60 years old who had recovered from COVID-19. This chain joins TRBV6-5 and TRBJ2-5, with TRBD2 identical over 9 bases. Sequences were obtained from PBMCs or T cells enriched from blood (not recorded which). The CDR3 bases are TGTGCCAGCAGTTACTCGCCGGGACTAGCATTGGAGACCCAGTACTTC. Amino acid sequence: CASSYSPGLALETQYF.